This T cell receptor beta chain derives from a study of identical twins. This CDR3 is 13 amino acids long. V lost 3 bases and J lost 3, with 10 bases in between. Germline-derived CDR1 and CDR2 are DFQATT and SNEGSKA (reference sequence). Only a few counts were recorded for this clonotype. Unique molecular identifiers were present on the cDNA, which also gained a universal primer site by template switching. TCRdb re-analysed the 5' RACE reads in MiXCR, keeping a single row per CDR3 protein. The data contain 450,000 to 600,000 distinct CDR3 sequences, under 25% of them singletons. The data were also submitted as part of a second study, on yellow fever vaccine responses in identical twins.

Material for sequencing was CD4+ T cells sorted from blood. The chain uses TRBV20-1 and TRBJ2-3, with D unclear. The clonotype originates from a woman between 18 and 29 years old in good health. CDR3 in DNA: TGCAGTGCTAGGGCGCCTGGTACAGATACGCAGTATTTT. The encoded protein is CSARAPGTDTQYF.